This T cell receptor beta chain was captured by sequencing in a study of shared clonotypes between healthy human individuals (dated by TCRdb to 2020 to 2021). Context from the whole study: Three men and a couple of women, aged 18 to 49 years, made up the cohort. Each donor's leukapheresis produced roughly between about 0.85 and 10 billion PBMCs. To estimate repertoire size and how much clonotype sharing occurs between individuals, the study deeply sequenced the blood TCR repertoires of a handful of healthy adults. Libraries were prepared and TCR repertoires were sequenced by different laboratories using diverse techniques, in order to increase sequencing depth and limit assay-specific biases. For each donor, CD4 naive and CD4 memory were each run on three plates, CD8 naive on two plates, and CD8 memory on one plate. The study at large found these results: Estimated clonotype richness was generally larger for naive than for memory subsets. The small number of donors limited the genetic and exposure-history diversity represented. Rarefaction of sorted-subset datasets indicated incomplete sequencing despite the large sequencing depth. When four donors were compared, the shared fraction of clonotypes was around 5% for naive CD4, approximately 3.5% for naive CD8, more than 2% for memory CD4, and around 0.4% for memory CD8. Compared with non-shared clonotypes, clonotypes shared by all four sorted-subset donors had higher generation probabilities. Sampling was limited to blood, and TCR repertoires in tissue likely differ from TCR repertoires in blood. Based on pairwise subsampling, the degree of clonotype sharing among donors was expected to be affected by sequencing depth.

Using the deep immunoSEQ assay, multiplex PCR amplified TCR CDR3 regions from genomic DNA. Extracted genomic DNA from each cell subset was spread evenly across all wells of several immunoSEQ 96-well plates, with each plate serving as a replicate. For sorted subsets, each replicate PCR was loaded with approximately 0.2 ug genomic DNA, equivalent to approximately 33,000 T cell genomes. Purified libraries were quantified with a Qubit 3.0 fluorometer, sized on a Bioanalyzer 2100, and re-quantified with the KAPA Library Quantification kit. A separate single-read 150-cycle Illumina NextSeq 550 flow cell was used to sequence each immunoSEQ 96-well plate. Processing in the source paper ran as follows. Because the immunoSEQ output included only junctional sequences and no quality scores, the filtering could not be the same as the filtering used for full-length reads. Sequences were annotated with PyIR, a Python wrapper for IgBLAST v1.9, and V/J genes and CDR3 were assigned using IMGT germline references. Reads with weak V/J assignments (E-value above 1e-6), missing CDR3, stop codons, out-of-frame junctions, or ambiguous translated residues were removed. V3J clonotypes were defined as sequences sharing an identical inferred V gene, J gene, and CDR3 amino acid sequence. The percentage overlap between two repertoires was calculated by dividing the number of shared unique clonotypes by the size of the smaller repertoire. Repertoire richness was assessed with RTK rarefaction, the Chao1 estimator, and Recon v2.1 estimates of unobserved clonotypes. For all TCRbeta clonotypes obtained by the gDNA method from a handful of donors, generation probabilities were computed with OLGA. Here the immuneACCESS table is served through TCRdb, limited to in-frame sequences with V and J called. Missing clones are a known gap in these copies; in checked studies unresolved V genes cover under half, and the rest lacks a known reason. That table supplies the V and J calls and clone size; D and trimming were determined from the DNA. The table for this sample lists hundreds of thousands of clones; around 67% of them were counted only once. The ten largest make up approximately 1.6% of the sample.

This clone was detected ten times or more. Its antigen is unknown. A clone one base away is much larger, so this may be a read error. Other DNA sequences within the sample encode an identical CDR3. V sheds 5 bases and J sheds 2 bases, leaving 5 bases between their ends. The CDR3 spans 12 residues, from the cysteine through the phenylalanine. Only the CDR3 DNA stays, 36 bases, in frame from base 1. The germline V gene encodes CDR1 SGHAT and CDR2 FQNNGV. The donors were healthy, HIV-negative adults with no recently reported acute infections or vaccinations. Every donor was a Caucasian adult residing in Nashville, Tennessee, USA. CD4+ T cells were enriched by magnetic negative selection; naive cells were then positively selected on CD45RA, and the negative fraction formed the memory subset. Blood was collected by leukapheresis, and PBMCs were isolated by Ficoll-Histopaque density gradient centrifugation and then cryopreserved in liquid nitrogen vapor phase. Analytical flow cytometry was used to check the purity and quantity of every magnetically sorted T cell population. Genomic DNA was isolated from each sorted fraction and quantified by UV absorbance on a Nanodrop 2000c.

Material: memory CD4+ T cells sorted from blood. The cell subset or site label of this sample denotes: CD45RA-negative fraction. The source of this sequence is a woman under 40 in good health. The chain is made from TRBV11-2 and TRBJ2-3, with the D segment identity uncertain. The CDR3: CASSPYTDTQYF. The sequenced DNA is TGTGCCAGCAGCCCGTACACAGATACGCAGTATTTT.